Listed here is a single T cell receptor (beta chain). Antigen specificity is unknown. Investigators reverse transcribed all isolated RNA, so they sequenced expressed TCRB transcripts. Reads from naive, central memory and regulatory T cell samples averaged about 3.9 million. Sequenced by immunoSEQ multiplex PCR; TCRdb stores in-frame clones only, minus some. The sample has 300,000 to 400,000 clones; about 14% are singletons. Central memory, naive, regulatory and stem cell-like memory CD4+ cells were sorted by CD45RO/CCR7/CD25/CD127/CD95/CD27. Germline V gene lookup returns CDR1 SEHNR and CDR2 FQNEAQ (reference sequence). CDR3 length: 13 amino acids. V lost 8 bases to trimming and J lost 0 bases, with 5 bases between them. This record comes from a study of beta chain features in type 1 diabetes. The wider study: Across all samples, approximately 110,000,000 sorted cells were examined.

Study findings and constraints: There was a moderate but significant shortening of TCRB CDR3s in all four CD4+ subsets of Type 1 diabetes patients.

Input material: naive CD4+ T cells from blood. The chain employs TRBV7-9 and TRBJ2-6; D gene unclear. This TCR derives from a woman between 18 and 29 years old with type 1 diabetes. DNA for the CDR3: TGTGCCAGCCGAGTCTCTGGGGCCAACGTCCTGACTTTC. It translates to CASRVSGANVLTF.